The text below deals with one TCR beta chain. The record originates from a study of blood T cell repertoires in COVID-19. Study as a whole: Sources were T cells, B-cell-depleted T cells, or PBMCs; the material itself was cDNA or gDNA.

Germline V CDR1 and CDR2: KGHSH, LQKENI. There are 15 residues in the CDR3. Trimming removed 2 bases from V and 4 bases from J, with 12 bases in between. Libraries were prepared by immunoSEQ multiplex PCR; TCRdb keeps only in-frame clonotypes and omits some of them. The table records about 240,000 clones, approximately 85% of them present only once. This chain joins TRBV18 and TRBJ2-1; D might be TRBD2 (6 bases). The sample consisted of peripheral blood. This sequence originates from a woman younger than 45 with acute or convalescent COVID-19. Here the CDR3 reads CASSPVGGGYNEQFF. CDR3 nucleotides: TGTGCCAGCTCACCAGTGGGGGGTGGATACAATGAGCAGTTCTTC.